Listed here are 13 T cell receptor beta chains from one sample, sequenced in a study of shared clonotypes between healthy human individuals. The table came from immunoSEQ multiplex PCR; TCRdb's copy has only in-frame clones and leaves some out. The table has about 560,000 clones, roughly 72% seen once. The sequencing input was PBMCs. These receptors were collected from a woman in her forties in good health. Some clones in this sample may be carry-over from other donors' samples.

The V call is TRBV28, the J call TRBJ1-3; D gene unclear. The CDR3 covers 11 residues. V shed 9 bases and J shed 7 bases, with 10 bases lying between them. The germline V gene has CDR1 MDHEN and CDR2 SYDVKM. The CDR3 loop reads CASFGVNTIYF. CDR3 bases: TGTGCCAGTTTCGGCGTCAACACCATATATTTT.

The CDR3 DNA sequence: TGCGCCAGCAGCCAAGATCGATTCTCTGGAAACACCATATATTTT. Translation: CASSQDRFSGNTIYF. The genes are TRBV4-3 and TRBJ1-3; D is unclear. The V and J ends lost 0 bases and 0 bases respectively, with 6 bases between them. From germline, CDR1 is LGHNA and CDR2 YSLEER. The CDR3 extends over 15 amino acids.

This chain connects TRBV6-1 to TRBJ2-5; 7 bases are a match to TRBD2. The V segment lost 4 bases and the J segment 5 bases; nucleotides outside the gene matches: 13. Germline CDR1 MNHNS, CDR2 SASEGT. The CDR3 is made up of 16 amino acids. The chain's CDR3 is CASSVLGLGLLETQYF. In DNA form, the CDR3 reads TGTGCCAGCAGTGTACTTGGACTAGGTCTTTTGGAGACCCAGTACTTC.

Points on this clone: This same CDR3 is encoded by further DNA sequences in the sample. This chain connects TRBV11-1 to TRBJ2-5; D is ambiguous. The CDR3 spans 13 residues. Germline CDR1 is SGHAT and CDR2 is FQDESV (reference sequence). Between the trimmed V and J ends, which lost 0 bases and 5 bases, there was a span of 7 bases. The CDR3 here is CASSLAPRETQYF. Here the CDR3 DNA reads TGTGCCAGCAGCTTAGCACCCCGGGAGACCCAGTACTTC. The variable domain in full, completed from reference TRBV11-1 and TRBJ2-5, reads EAEVAQSPRYKITEKSQAVAFWCDPISGHATLYWYRQILGQGPELLVQFQDESVVDDSQLPKDRFSAERLKGVDSTLKIQPAELGDSAMYLCASSLAPRETQYFGPGTRLLVL.

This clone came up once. Here the CDR3 reads CASREGRPTDTQYF. For the CDR3, the DNA is TGTGCCAGTAGAGAGGGCAGACCCACAGATACGCAGTATTTT. V is TRBV19 and J is TRBJ2-3, with a possible D match to TRBD2 (5 bases). The germline V gene has CDR1 LNHDA and CDR2 SQIVND (reference sequence). The CDR3 has 14 residues. V shed 6 bases and J shed 2 bases, with 12 bases lying between them.

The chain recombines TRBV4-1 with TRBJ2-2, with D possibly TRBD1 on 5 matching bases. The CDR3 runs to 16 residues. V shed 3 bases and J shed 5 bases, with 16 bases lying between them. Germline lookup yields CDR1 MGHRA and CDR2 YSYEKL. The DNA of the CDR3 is TGCGCCAGCAGCCATCGGGCAGGGAAGGGGACCGGGGAGCTGTTTTTT. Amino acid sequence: CASSHRAGKGTGELFF.

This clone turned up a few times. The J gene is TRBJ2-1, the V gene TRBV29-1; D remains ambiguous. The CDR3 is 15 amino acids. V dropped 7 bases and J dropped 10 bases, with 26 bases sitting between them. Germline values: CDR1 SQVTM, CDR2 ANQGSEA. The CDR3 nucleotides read TGCAGCGCGGACGCCTCGGACCGACCACATCCCGAGCAGTTCTTC. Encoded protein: CSADASDRPHPEQFF.

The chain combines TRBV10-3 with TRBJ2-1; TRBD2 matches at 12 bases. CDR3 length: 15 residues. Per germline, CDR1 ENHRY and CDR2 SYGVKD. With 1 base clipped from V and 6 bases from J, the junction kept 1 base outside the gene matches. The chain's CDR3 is CAISELLAGGNEQFF. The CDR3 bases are TGTGCCATCAGTGAGTTACTAGCGGGAGGCAATGAGCAGTTCTTC.

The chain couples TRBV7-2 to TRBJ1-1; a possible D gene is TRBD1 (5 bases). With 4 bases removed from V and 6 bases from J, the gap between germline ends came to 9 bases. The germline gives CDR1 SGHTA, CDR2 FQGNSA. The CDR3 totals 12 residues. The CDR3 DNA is TGTGCCAGCAGCTCCGACAGTCCTGAAGCTTTCTTT. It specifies CASSSDSPEAFF.

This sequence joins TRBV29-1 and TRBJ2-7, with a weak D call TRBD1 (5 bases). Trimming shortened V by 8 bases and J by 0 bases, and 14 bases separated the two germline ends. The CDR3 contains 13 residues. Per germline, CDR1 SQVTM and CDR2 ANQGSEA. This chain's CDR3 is CSFYRRNSYEQYF. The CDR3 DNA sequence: TGCAGCTTCTACAGGAGAAACTCCTACGAGCAGTACTTC.

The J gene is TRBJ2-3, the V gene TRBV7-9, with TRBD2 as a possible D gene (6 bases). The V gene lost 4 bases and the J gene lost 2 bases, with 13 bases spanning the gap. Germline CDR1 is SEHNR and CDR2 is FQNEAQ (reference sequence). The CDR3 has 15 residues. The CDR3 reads CASSSLQRVTDTQYF. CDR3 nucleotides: TGTGCCAGCAGCTCCCTCCAGCGGGTCACAGATACGCAGTATTTT.

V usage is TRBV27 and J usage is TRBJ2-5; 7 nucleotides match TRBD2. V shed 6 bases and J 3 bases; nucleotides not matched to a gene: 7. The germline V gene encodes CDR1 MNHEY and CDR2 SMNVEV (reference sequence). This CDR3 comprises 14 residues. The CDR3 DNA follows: TGTGCCAGCAGCGAAACTAGCGCTAAAGAGACCCAGTACTTC. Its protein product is CASSETSAKETQYF.

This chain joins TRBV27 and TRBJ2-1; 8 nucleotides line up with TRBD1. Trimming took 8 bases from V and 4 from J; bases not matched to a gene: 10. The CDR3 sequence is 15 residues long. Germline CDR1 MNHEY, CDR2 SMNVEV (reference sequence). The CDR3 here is CASSLGRGLYNEQFF. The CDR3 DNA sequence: TGTGCCAGCTCCCTGGGCAGGGGGCTATACAATGAGCAGTTCTTC.